The rows below give T cell receptor beta chains drawn from one sample of a study of blood T cell repertoires in COVID-19. Measured with immunoSEQ multiplex PCR; TCRdb has only the in-frame clones, and not every one. The sample includes approximately 150,000 clones, around 86% of them seen just once. Sequenced sample: peripheral blood. The receptors here all came from a man between 65 and 85 years old with acute or convalescent COVID-19. CDR3s include the opening cysteine and the closing phenylalanine or tryptophan. Each record gives: clone size, V gene, D gene, J gene, CDR3 DNA, CDR3 protein. D genes are given only for firm matches. The size field is filled for only some rows; it gives once, few, many or a size class.

size: NA
V: TRBV5-4
D: NA
J: TRBJ1-2
DNA: TGTGCCAGCAGCCTTGGACAGCCGTATGGCTACACCTTC
CDR3: CASSLGQPYGYTF

size: NA
V: TRBV5-1
D: NA
J: TRBJ2-3
DNA: TGCGCCAGCAGTGTGGGGCCTAGCACAGATACGCAGTATTTT
CDR3: CASSVGPSTDTQYF

size: NA
V: TRBV28
D: NA
J: TRBJ2-7
DNA: TGTGCCAGCGGGTTCCTCCTACCAGGGGTCGAGCAGTACTTC
CDR3: CASGFLLPGVEQYF

size: NA
V: TRBV28
D: TRBD1
J: TRBJ2-7
DNA: TGTGCCAGCACCACCGGACAGGGAGCCTACGAGCAGTACTTC
CDR3: CASTTGQGAYEQYF

size: NA
V: TRBV7-2
D: TRBD2
J: TRBJ2-2
DNA: TGTGCCAGCAGCTTAGTCGCGGCTAGCGGTACGAACACCGGGGAGCTGTTTTTT
CDR3: CASSLVAASGTNTGELFF

size: NA
V: TRBV10-1
D: NA
J: TRBJ2-7
DNA: TGCGTGGAGGGCTCATCCTACGAGCAGTACTTC
CDR3: CVEGSSYEQYF

size: NA
V: TRBV5-4
D: NA
J: TRBJ1-5
DNA: TGTGCCAGCAGCGGGGGCCCAGGCTGGAGCAATCAGCCCCAGCATTTT
CDR3: CASSGGPGWSNQPQHF

size: NA
V: TRBV11-3
D: NA
J: TRBJ2-2
DNA: TGTGCCAGCGGGGGGGGCCCGAACACCGGGGAGCTGTTTTTT
CDR3: CASGGGPNTGELFF

size: NA
V: TRBV7-8
D: NA
J: TRBJ2-7
DNA: TGTGCCAGCAGCTTCGGACGCCGGGACTACGAGCAGTACTTC
CDR3: CASSFGRRDYEQYF

size: NA
V: TRBV5-4
D: TRBD2
J: TRBJ2-7
DNA: TGTGCCAGCAGTTTCAAGGCTAGCGGGAGGTACGAGCAGTACTTC
CDR3: CASSFKASGRYEQYF

size: NA
V: TRBV20-1
D: TRBD1
J: TRBJ1-1
DNA: TGCAGTGCTAGTGAGGGGGCGGGCCTGAACACTGAAGCTTTCTTT
CDR3: CSASEGAGLNTEAFF

size: few
V: TRBV9
D: TRBD2
J: TRBJ2-1
DNA: TGTGCCAGCAGCGTAAGGGGGACTAGCTCCTCTGGGTCCTACAATGAGCAGTTCTTC
CDR3: CASSVRGTSSSGSYNEQFF

size: few
V: TRBV7-3
D: NA
J: TRBJ1-6
DNA: TGTGCCAGCAGCCCGGGGGGGCAAAATTCACCCCTCCACTTT
CDR3: CASSPGGQNSPLHF

size: NA
V: TRBV4-1
D: TRBD2
J: TRBJ2-1
DNA: TGCGCCAGCAGCCAAGATTCGACTAGCGAGTACAATGAGCAGTTCTTC
CDR3: CASSQDSTSEYNEQFF

size: once
V: TRBV7-8
D: TRBD2
J: TRBJ2-5
DNA: TGTGCCAGCAGCCAAACTAGCGGGGTCCAAGAGACCCAGTACTTC
CDR3: CASSQTSGVQETQYF

size: NA
V: TRBV29-1
D: NA
J: TRBJ1-1
DNA: TGCAGCGTTGAGGGAGGGGCCACTGAAGCTTTCTTT
CDR3: CSVEGGATEAFF

size: few
V: TRBV3-1/TRBV3-2
D: TRBD1
J: TRBJ1-1
DNA: TGTGCCAGCAGCAACCGGGACAGGGCGACTGAAGCTTTCTTT
CDR3: CASSNRDRATEAFF

size: NA
V: TRBV5-8
D: NA
J: TRBJ2-5
DNA: TGTGCCAGCAGCTTCCTCCAAGAGACCCAGTACTTC
CDR3: CASSFLQETQYF

size: NA
V: TRBV5-1
D: NA
J: TRBJ2-6
DNA: TGCGCCAGCAGCGACCCGGCGGGCGTCTCCCGGGCCAACGTCCTGACTTTC
CDR3: CASSDPAGVSRANVLTF

size: NA
V: TRBV6-2/TRBV6-3
D: TRBD2
J: TRBJ2-7
DNA: TGTGCCAGCAGTTACTCCCTAGCGGGTCTCTCCTACGAGCAGTACTTC
CDR3: CASSYSLAGLSYEQYF

size: NA
V: TRBV25-1
D: NA
J: TRBJ1-4
DNA: TGTGCCAGCAGTGAATGGGGGGAGGGTGAAAAACTGTTTTTT
CDR3: CASSEWGEGEKLFF

size: few
V: TRBV28
D: NA
J: TRBJ2-2
DNA: TGTGCCAGCAGTTCGCTAGCAGAGTTCGGGAGAGGAGCCGGGGAGCTGTTTTTT
CDR3: CASSSLAEFGRGAGELFF

size: few
V: TRBV6-6
D: NA
J: TRBJ1-5
DNA: TGTGCCAGCAGTTTCCGTAATCAGCCCCAGCATTTT
CDR3: CASSFRNQPQHF

size: few
V: TRBV19
D: NA
J: TRBJ1-1
DNA: TGTGCCAGTACCACGACAGGTATGAACACTGAAGCTTTCTTT
CDR3: CASTTTGMNTEAFF

size: NA
V: TRBV5-6
D: TRBD1
J: TRBJ2-7
DNA: TGTGCCAGCTCTCGGGAAGGGGGCGTCTACGAGCAGTACTTC
CDR3: CASSREGGVYEQYF

size: NA
V: TRBV6-2/TRBV6-3
D: NA
J: TRBJ2-1
DNA: TGTGCCAGCAGTTACTCGGCGGGTGTACGGCAGTTCTTC
CDR3: CASSYSAGVRQFF

size: NA
V: TRBV6-2/TRBV6-3
D: TRBD2
J: TRBJ2-7
DNA: TGTGCCAGCAGTTGGCAACTAGCGGGAGTGGGGGAGCAGTACTTC
CDR3: CASSWQLAGVGEQYF

size: once
V: TRBV5-4
D: TRBD1
J: TRBJ1-1
DNA: TGTGCCAGCGGAGCACAGGGGGGAACTGAAGCTTTCTTT
CDR3: CASGAQGGTEAFF

size: few
V: TRBV12-3/TRBV12-4
D: NA
J: TRBJ1-1
DNA: TGTGCCAGCGCCTCTGGCAGGAACTCTGAAGCTTTCTTT
CDR3: CASASGRNSEAFF

size: NA
V: TRBV7-2
D: NA
J: TRBJ2-1
DNA: TGTGCCAGCAGCTTCCCCCCGCGGTACAATGAGCAGTTCTTC
CDR3: CASSFPPRYNEQFF

size: NA
V: TRBV27
D: TRBD1
J: TRBJ1-1
DNA: TGTGCCAGCAGCGCAACTAGGGGGCACACTGAAGCTTTCTTT
CDR3: CASSATRGHTEAFF

size: NA
V: TRBV5-4
D: TRBD1
J: TRBJ1-4
DNA: TGTGCCAGCAGCTCCCGGACAGGGAATAATGAAAAACTGTTTTTT
CDR3: CASSSRTGNNEKLFF

size: NA
V: TRBV13
D: TRBD1
J: TRBJ1-5
DNA: TGTGCCAGCAGCTCTCGGACAGGGGGACCCAATCAGCCCCAGCATTTT
CDR3: CASSSRTGGPNQPQHF

size: NA
V: TRBV7-2
D: TRBD2
J: TRBJ2-2
DNA: TGTGCCAGCAGCTCTCTAGCGGGCGCGAACACCGGGGAGCTGTTTTTT
CDR3: CASSSLAGANTGELFF

size: NA
V: TRBV19
D: TRBD1
J: TRBJ2-2
DNA: TGTGCCAGTAGTCGACAGGGAAGAGGGACCGGGGAGCTGTTTTTT
CDR3: CASSRQGRGTGELFF

size: few
V: TRBV9
D: TRBD2
J: TRBJ2-1
DNA: TGTGCCAGCTCCCTAGATCTGGGACTAGCGGGATATGAGCAGTTCTTC
CDR3: CASSLDLGLAGYEQFF

size: NA
V: TRBV6-6
D: NA
J: TRBJ2-7
DNA: TGTGCCAGCAGTGCGGGTTTTTCCTACGAGCAGTACTTC
CDR3: CASSAGFSYEQYF

size: NA
V: TRBV19
D: NA
J: TRBJ1-1
DNA: TGTGCCAGTAGACGACAGGTGAACACTGAAGCTTTCTTT
CDR3: CASRRQVNTEAFF

size: NA
V: TRBV9
D: TRBD2
J: TRBJ2-3
DNA: TGTGCCAGCAGCGATCCGGGACTAGCGGCAGATACGCAGTATTTT
CDR3: CASSDPGLAADTQYF

size: NA
V: TRBV5-5
D: NA
J: TRBJ1-3
DNA: TGTGCCAGCAGCCTCCTGGACAGTCGCGGGAACACCATATATTTT
CDR3: CASSLLDSRGNTIYF

size: NA
V: TRBV6-2/TRBV6-3
D: NA
J: TRBJ2-7
DNA: TGTGCCAGCAGTACCGGGTACGAGCAGTACTTC
CDR3: CASSTGYEQYF

size: NA
V: TRBV6-2/TRBV6-3
D: TRBD2
J: TRBJ2-5
DNA: TGTGCCAGCAGTTACACTAGCGGGCAAGAGACCCAGTACTTC
CDR3: CASSYTSGQETQYF

size: NA
V: TRBV4-3
D: NA
J: TRBJ2-7
DNA: TGCGCCAGCAGCCAAGAACCCTGGGGCAGCTACGAGCAGTACTTC
CDR3: CASSQEPWGSYEQYF

size: NA
V: TRBV7-2
D: TRBD2
J: TRBJ2-7
DNA: TGTGCCAGCAGCTTAGCCACGGGAGGGTACGAGCAGTACTTC
CDR3: CASSLATGGYEQYF

size: NA
V: TRBV6-5
D: TRBD1
J: TRBJ1-2
DNA: TGTGCCAGCAGGGAGACAGGGTTAGAAGGCTACACCTTC
CDR3: CASRETGLEGYTF

size: NA
V: TRBV3-1/TRBV3-2
D: TRBD2
J: TRBJ2-5
DNA: TGTGCCAGCAGCCAAGACCTTAGTCGGGAGGGGCCCCAAGAGACCCAGTACTTC
CDR3: CASSQDLSREGPQETQYF

size: NA
V: TRBV5-4
D: TRBD1
J: TRBJ2-5
DNA: TGTGCCAGCAGCTTGGTGGGACAGGGGACTTACCAAGAGACCCAGTACTTC
CDR3: CASSLVGQGTYQETQYF

size: NA
V: TRBV28
D: NA
J: TRBJ2-1
DNA: TGTGCCAGCAGTTTAAAGGCAGCGGGCAATGAGCAGTTCTTC
CDR3: CASSLKAAGNEQFF

size: once
V: TRBV19
D: TRBD1
J: TRBJ2-2
DNA: TGTGCCAGTAACGACAGGGAGCACACCGGGGAGCTGTTTTTT
CDR3: CASNDREHTGELFF

size: NA
V: TRBV27
D: NA
J: TRBJ2-1
DNA: TGTGCCAGCAGTTTATCCAGGTTCGGGGACACTCCTTACAATGAGCAGTTCTTC
CDR3: CASSLSRFGDTPYNEQFF

size: NA
V: TRBV5-1
D: TRBD2
J: TRBJ2-1
DNA: TGCGCCAGCAGCCCGGGACTAGAGTACAATGAGCAGTTCTTC
CDR3: CASSPGLEYNEQFF

size: NA
V: TRBV5-1
D: NA
J: TRBJ2-3
DNA: TGCGCCAGCAGCTTGGCCGGGGGTGGCTATACAGATACGCAGTATTTT
CDR3: CASSLAGGGYTDTQYF

size: NA
V: TRBV2
D: TRBD1
J: TRBJ2-5
DNA: TGTGCCAGCACCCTCGGGACAGACCAAGTGGAGACCCAGTACTTC
CDR3: CASTLGTDQVETQYF